This T cell receptor (beta chain) was documented in a study of blood T cell repertoires in COVID-19. Across the study: Samples came from the United States, Italy and Spain, spanning acute and convalescent COVID-19. The analysed material was cDNA or gDNA that came from T cells, B-cell-depleted T cells, or PBMCs.

Methods used by the authors: Amplification from reference gene primers served as the basis for estimated nucleated cell counts. TCRdb's table, derived via immunoSEQ multiplex PCR, lists solely in-frame clones and lacks some. V and J calls and clone size are copied from that table; D and trimming were computed from the DNA. The table has 200,000 to 250,000 clones, approximately 80% seen once. The CDR3 covers 13 residues. V gave up 0 bases and J gave up 10 bases, with 13 bases separating them. Germline V lookup: CDR1 SGHDT, CDR2 YYEEEE. This sequence joins TRBV5-6 and TRBJ1-1, with D possibly TRBD1 on 5 matching bases. The specimen was peripheral blood. This TCR derives from an elderly woman with active or convalescent COVID-19. The CDR3 protein is CASSLAVEGRAFF. The DNA for the CDR3 is TGTGCCAGCAGCTTGGCCGTGGAGGGACGAGCTTTCTTT.